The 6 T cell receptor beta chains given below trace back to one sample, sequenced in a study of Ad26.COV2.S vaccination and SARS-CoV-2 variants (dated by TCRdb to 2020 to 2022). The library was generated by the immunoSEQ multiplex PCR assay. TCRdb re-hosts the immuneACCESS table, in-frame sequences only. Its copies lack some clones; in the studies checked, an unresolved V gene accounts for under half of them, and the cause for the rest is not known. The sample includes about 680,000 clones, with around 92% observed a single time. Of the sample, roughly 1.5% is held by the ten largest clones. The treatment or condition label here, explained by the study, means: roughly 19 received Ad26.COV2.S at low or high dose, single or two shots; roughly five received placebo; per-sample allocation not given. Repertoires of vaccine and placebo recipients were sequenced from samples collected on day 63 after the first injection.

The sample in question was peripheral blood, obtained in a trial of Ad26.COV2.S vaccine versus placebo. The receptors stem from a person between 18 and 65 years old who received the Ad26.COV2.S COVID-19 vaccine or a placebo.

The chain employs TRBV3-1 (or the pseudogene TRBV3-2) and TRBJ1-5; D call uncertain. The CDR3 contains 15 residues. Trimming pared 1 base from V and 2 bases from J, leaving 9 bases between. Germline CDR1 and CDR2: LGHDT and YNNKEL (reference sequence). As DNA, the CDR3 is TGTGCCAGCAGCCAAGGTGGAGGAGGCAATCAGCCCCAGCATTTT. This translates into CASSQGGGGNQPQHF.

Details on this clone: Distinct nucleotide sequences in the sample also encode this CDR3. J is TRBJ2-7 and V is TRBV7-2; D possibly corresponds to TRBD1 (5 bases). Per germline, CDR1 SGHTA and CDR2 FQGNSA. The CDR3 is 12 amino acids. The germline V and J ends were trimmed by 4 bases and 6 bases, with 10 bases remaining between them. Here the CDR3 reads CASSSRVGEQYF. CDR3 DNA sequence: TGTGCCAGCAGCTCCAGGGTAGGCGAGCAGTACTTC.

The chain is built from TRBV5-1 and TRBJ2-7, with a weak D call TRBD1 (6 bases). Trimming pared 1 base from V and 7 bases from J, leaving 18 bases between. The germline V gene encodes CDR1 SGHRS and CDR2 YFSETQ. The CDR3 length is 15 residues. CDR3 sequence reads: CASSLSLGTIGEQYF. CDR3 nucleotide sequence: TGCGCCAGCAGCTTGTCGTTGGGGACAATAGGGGAGCAGTACTTC.

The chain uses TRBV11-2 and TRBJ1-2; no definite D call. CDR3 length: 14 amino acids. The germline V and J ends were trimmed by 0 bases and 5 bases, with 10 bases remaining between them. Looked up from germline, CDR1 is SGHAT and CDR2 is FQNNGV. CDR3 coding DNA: TGTGCCAGCAGCTTAGACAGAAACACATATGGCTACACCTTC. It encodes CASSLDRNTYGYTF.

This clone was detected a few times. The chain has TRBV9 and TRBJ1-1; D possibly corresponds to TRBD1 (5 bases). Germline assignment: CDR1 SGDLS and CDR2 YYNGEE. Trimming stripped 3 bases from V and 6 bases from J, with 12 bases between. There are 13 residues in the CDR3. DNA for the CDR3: TGTGCCAGCAGCGCAAGGGTAGGGGCTGAAGCTTTCTTT. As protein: CASSARVGAEAFF.

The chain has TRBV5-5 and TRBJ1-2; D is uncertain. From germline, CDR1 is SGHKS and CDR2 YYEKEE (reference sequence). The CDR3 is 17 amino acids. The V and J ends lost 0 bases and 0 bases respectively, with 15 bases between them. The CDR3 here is CASSLGAAPASNYGYTF. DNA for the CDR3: TGTGCCAGCAGCTTGGGGGCAGCCCCTGCGTCTAACTATGGCTACACCTTC. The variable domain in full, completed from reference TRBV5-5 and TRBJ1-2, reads DAGVTQSPTHLIKTRGQQVTLRCSPISGHKSVSWYQQVLGQGPQFIFQYYEKEERGRGNFPDRFSARQFPNYSSELNVNALLLGDSALYLCASSLGAAPASNYGYTFGSGTRLTVV.